The TCR beta chain under discussion was sequenced for a study of early T cells in non-severe SARS-CoV-2 infection. The wider study: The input, bulk RNA from unsorted whole blood, was sequenced, and chains were unpaired.

In the library, individual cDNA molecules carried attached unique molecular identifiers. MiXCR, run by TCRdb on the 5' RACE reads, gives a single entry per CDR3 protein. The sample shows roughly 61,000 distinct CDR3 sequences, about 13% of them seen only once. Study-wide results and limits: The VDJdb matching leaned toward anti-spike CD8 responses and overlooked private and CD4 specificities.

V lost 6 bases and J lost 4; bases outside the gene matches: 4. The V gene's germline CDR1 is MNHEY and CDR2 SVGAGI. This CDR3 is 14 amino acids long. This clonotype was found a few times. The target antigen is unknown. The receptor was derived from an adult who was a healthcare worker with PCR-confirmed SARS-CoV-2 infection or an uninfected control (not recorded which). The rearrangement links TRBV6-5 to TRBJ1-5; 9 bases agree with TRBD1. Here the sequenced sample was whole blood, taken at baseline. The CDR3 DNA reads TGTGCCAGCAGGCCGGACAGGGGTAATCAGCCCCAGCATTTT. It yields the protein CASRPDRGNQPQHF.